Described below is a single TCR beta chain sequence and its context. Its matching antigen is unknown. Lesional scalp punch biopsies and peripheral blood came from alopecia areata patients. The CDR3 is 18 residues long. V was shortened by 0 bases and J by 0 bases, with 13 bases between the two germline ends. Germline CDR1 SGHNT, CDR2 YYREEE (reference sequence). This entry is derived from a study of CD8+ T cells in alopecia areata. On the study more broadly: The tofacitinib course ran for 6 to 18 months and was followed by 6 months off drug. Study-wide points: Patients displayed less clarity in TCR sharing than mice, a finding possibly related to HLA.

The authors extracted RNA and reverse transcribed it into cDNA as the sequencing template. Sequenced by immunoSEQ multiplex PCR; TCRdb stores in-frame clones only, minus some. The sample has 110,000 to 150,000 clones, roughly 62% seen once. Sample: CD4+ T cells sorted from blood, taken at week 0. This receptor was identified in a human donor with alopecia areata. This chain connects TRBV5-4 to TRBJ2-6; D could derive from TRBD1 or TRBD2 (5 bases each). In nucleotides, the CDR3 is TGTGCCAGCAGCTTGGGAGGGGCGCTCGGCTCTGGGGCCAACGTCCTGACTTTC. This sequence encodes CASSLGGALGSGANVLTF.